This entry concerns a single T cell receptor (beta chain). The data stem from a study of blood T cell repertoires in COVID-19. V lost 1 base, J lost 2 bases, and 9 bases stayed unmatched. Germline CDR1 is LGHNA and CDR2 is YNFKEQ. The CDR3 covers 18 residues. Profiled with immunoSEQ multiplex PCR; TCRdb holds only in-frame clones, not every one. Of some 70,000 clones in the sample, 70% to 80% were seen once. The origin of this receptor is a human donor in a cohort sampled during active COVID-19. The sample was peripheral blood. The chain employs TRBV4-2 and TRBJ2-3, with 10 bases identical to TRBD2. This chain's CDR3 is CASSQARSSGGYTDTQYF. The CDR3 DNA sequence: TGTGCCAGCAGCCAAGCGAGATCTAGCGGGGGTTACACAGATACGCAGTATTTT.